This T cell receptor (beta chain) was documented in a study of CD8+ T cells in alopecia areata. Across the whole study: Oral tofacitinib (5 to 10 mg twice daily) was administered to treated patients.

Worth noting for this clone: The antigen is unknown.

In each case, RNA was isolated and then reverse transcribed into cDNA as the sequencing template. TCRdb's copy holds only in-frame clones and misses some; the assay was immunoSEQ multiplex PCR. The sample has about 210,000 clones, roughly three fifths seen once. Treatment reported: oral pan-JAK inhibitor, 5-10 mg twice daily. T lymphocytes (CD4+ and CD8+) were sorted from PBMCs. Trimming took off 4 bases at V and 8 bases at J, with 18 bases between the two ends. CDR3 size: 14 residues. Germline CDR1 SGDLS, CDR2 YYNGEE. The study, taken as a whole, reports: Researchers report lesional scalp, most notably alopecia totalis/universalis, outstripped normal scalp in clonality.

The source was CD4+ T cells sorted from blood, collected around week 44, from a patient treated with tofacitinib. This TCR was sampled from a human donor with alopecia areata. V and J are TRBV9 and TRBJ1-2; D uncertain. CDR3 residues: CASSSQAGTAGYTF. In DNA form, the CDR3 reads TGTGCCAGCAGCTCCCAAGCGGGAACCGCCGGCTACACCTTC.